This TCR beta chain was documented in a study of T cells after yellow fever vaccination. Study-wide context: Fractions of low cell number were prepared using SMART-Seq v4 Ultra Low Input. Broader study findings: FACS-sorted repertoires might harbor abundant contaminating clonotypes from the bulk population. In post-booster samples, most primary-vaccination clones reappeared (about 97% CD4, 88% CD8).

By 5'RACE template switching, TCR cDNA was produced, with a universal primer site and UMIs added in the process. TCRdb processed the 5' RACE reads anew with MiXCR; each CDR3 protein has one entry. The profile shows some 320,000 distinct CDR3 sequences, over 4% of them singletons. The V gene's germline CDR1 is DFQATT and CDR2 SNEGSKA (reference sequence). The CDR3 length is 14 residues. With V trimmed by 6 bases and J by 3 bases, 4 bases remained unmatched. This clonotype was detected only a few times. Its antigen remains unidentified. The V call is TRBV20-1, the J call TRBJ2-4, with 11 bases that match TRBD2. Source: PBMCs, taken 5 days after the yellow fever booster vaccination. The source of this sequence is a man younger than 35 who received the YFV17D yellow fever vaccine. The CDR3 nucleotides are TGCAGTGCCCCGACTAGCGGGGACAAAAACATTCAGTACTTC. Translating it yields CSAPTSGDKNIQYF.